One and the same sample provided the 19 T cell receptor beta chains below, sequenced in a study of OX40 agonist ivuxolimab in advanced cancers. The table came from immunoSEQ multiplex PCR; TCRdb's copy has only in-frame clones and leaves some out. The sample has 70,000 to 85,000 clones, 94% seen once. Sequences were derived from CD4+ or CD8+ T cells sorted from blood, sampled in a trial of the OX40 agonist ivuxolimab. The source of these receptors is an adult with an advanced solid tumor such as melanoma, head and neck, liver or kidney cancer.

This clone occurred once. The chain links TRBV7-8 to TRBJ2-3; maybe TRBD1 (7 bases). Per the germline V gene, CDR1 is SGHVS and CDR2 is FQNEAQ. The CDR3 has 21 residues. Deletions cut 0 bases from V and 6 bases from J, with 31 bases between. CDR3 amino acids: CASSLAYRGNLGGMTLDTQYF. CDR3 coding DNA: TGTGCCAGCAGCTTAGCGTACAGGGGTAATTTAGGCGGGATGACTTTGGATACGCAGTATTTT.

The J gene is TRBJ2-7, the V gene TRBV19; D unclear. The CDR3 loop spans 14 amino acids. Germline V gene data show CDR1 as LNHDA and CDR2 as SQIVND (reference sequence). The V end lost 3 bases, the J end lost 1 base, and 10 bases lay between the germline ends. The CDR3 sequence is CASSMVGSSYEQYF. The CDR3 DNA sequence: TGTGCCAGTAGTATGGTGGGATCGTCCTACGAGCAGTACTTC.

The V gene is TRBV13, the J gene TRBJ2-2; no firm D call. CDR1 PRHDT and CDR2 FYEKMQ come from the germline V gene (reference sequence). The CDR3 is made up of 14 amino acids. V was pared by 6 bases and J by 3 bases, with 11 bases between. The CDR3 nucleotides read TGTGCCAGCAGATACTCGAGTTACACCGGGGAGCTGTTTTTT. Amino acid sequence: CASRYSSYTGELFF.

The V gene is TRBV7-9, the J gene TRBJ2-5; no definite D call. There are 14 residues in the CDR3. V was shortened by 0 bases and J by 2 bases, with 7 bases between the two germline ends. Germline V CDR1 and CDR2: SEHNR, FQNEAQ (reference sequence). In DNA form, the CDR3 reads TGTGCCAGCAGCTTAGCGGGGTCGCAAGAGACCCAGTACTTC. As protein: CASSLAGSQETQYF.

The rearrangement uses TRBV29-1 and TRBJ2-7; 7 bases line up with TRBD1. With V trimmed by 2 bases and J by 3 bases, 1 base remained unmatched. CDR3 size: 12 residues. CDR1 SQVTM and CDR2 ANQGSEA come from the germline V gene. CDR3 sequence (DNA): TGCAGCGTTGAACAGGGGGACTACGAGCAGTACTTC. Protein sequence: CSVEQGDYEQYF.

This clone showed up just once. The gene calls are TRBV5-1 and TRBJ2-5, with 8 bases that match TRBD2. Germline V lookup: CDR1 SGHRS, CDR2 YFSETQ. The CDR3 has 15 residues. J was trimmed by 1 base and V by 1 base; bases with no gene match: 3. The CDR3 nucleotides read TGCGCCAGCAGCTTGCTTAGCGGGATCCAAGAGACCCAGTACTTC. It codes for CASSLLSGIQETQYF.

V and J are TRBV15 and TRBJ2-7; 7 bases agree with TRBD1. Trimming removed 5 bases from V and 2 bases from J; junction bases left unmatched: 12. CDR1 and CDR2 (germline): LNHNV, YYDKDF (reference sequence). This CDR3 is 16 amino acids long. CDR3 DNA: TGTGCCACCAGCGGGGACAGATCGTTAAATACCTACGAGCAGTACTTC. This encodes CATSGDRSLNTYEQYF.

The chain is built from TRBV9 and TRBJ2-3; 7 bases agree with TRBD2. The CDR3 covers 15 residues. Germline CDR1 reads SGDLS; CDR2 reads YYNGEE. V lost 0 bases, J lost 3 bases, and 4 bases stayed unmatched. CDR3 protein: CASSVDGRPTDTQYF. The CDR3, as DNA: TGTGCCAGCAGCGTAGACGGGAGGCCGACAGATACGCAGTATTTT.

The chain employs TRBV10-3 and TRBJ1-2; D may be TRBD1 (5 bases). Trimming pared 1 base from V and 2 bases from J, leaving 14 bases between. CDR3 size: 16 residues. Germline V gene data show CDR1 as ENHRY and CDR2 as SYGVKD. CDR3 sequence: CAISELWGPINYGYTF. As DNA, the CDR3 is TGTGCCATCAGTGAGTTATGGGGCCCCATCAACTATGGCTACACCTTC.

This rearrangement joins TRBV6-1 to TRBJ2-1, with a possible D match to TRBD2 (5 bases). This CDR3 has 14 residues. Per germline, CDR1 MNHNS and CDR2 SASEGT. Trimming took 2 bases from V and 7 from J, leaving 12 bases between them. CDR3 sequence (DNA): TGTGCCAGCAGTGAACTAGGAGGTCGTAATGAGCAGTTCTTC. Protein sequence: CASSELGGRNEQFF.

V usage is TRBV5-6 and J usage is TRBJ2-3; TRBD2 matches 11 bases. CDR1 SGHDT and CDR2 YYEEEE come from the germline V gene. This CDR3 has 18 amino acids. J was trimmed by 3 bases and V by 1 base; bases with no gene match: 10. The CDR3 region has the DNA TGTGCCAGCAGCTTGCGTCCTCCGAGACTAGCGGGAACAGATACGCAGTATTTT. This codes for CASSLRPPRLAGTDTQYF.

The rearrangement links TRBV11-3 to TRBJ2-3; 14 bases agree with TRBD2. Germline CDR1 is SGHNT and CDR2 is YENEEA. Germline trimming cut 4 bases from V and 6 bases from J; bases unmatched to any gene: 3. This CDR3 comprises 15 residues. The CDR3 loop reads CASSSGLAGEDTQYF. The CDR3 DNA reads TGTGCCAGCAGCTCGGGACTAGCGGGAGAGGATACGCAGTATTTT.

This chain uses TRBV30 with TRBJ1-2; possibly TRBD1 for D (5 bases). The CDR3 loop spans 12 amino acids. CDR1 and CDR2 (germline): GTSNPN, SVGIG (reference sequence). CDR3 loop: CAVPGMNYGYTF. The CDR3 nucleotides are TGTGCGGTACCAGGGATGAACTATGGCTACACCTTC.

The chain links TRBV13 to TRBJ2-5; D is undetermined. The CDR3 length is 13 residues. Germline V gene data show CDR1 as PRHDT and CDR2 as FYEKMQ (reference sequence). V gave up 5 bases and J gave up 3 bases, with 10 bases separating them. The DNA for the CDR3 is TGTGCCAGCAGCCTAAATACGGAAGAGACCCAGTACTTC. Residues: CASSLNTEETQYF.

The rearrangement uses TRBV29-1 and TRBJ2-7; D not resolved. The CDR3 length is 12 residues. Looked up from germline, CDR1 is SQVTM and CDR2 is ANQGSEA. V lost 6 bases to trimming and J lost 1 base, with 10 bases between them. CDR3 DNA: TGCAGCGTCTCCTACAATTCCTACGAGCAGTACTTC. It specifies CSVSYNSYEQYF.

The CDR3 DNA sequence: TGTGCCAGCAGCTTAGTAGGGGGCCAACTAGCGGGAGCGTGGGATACGCAGTATTTT. It translates to CASSLVGGQLAGAWDTQYF. This chain links TRBV7-2 with TRBJ2-3; 11 bases fit TRBD2. The germline V gene has CDR1 SGHTA and CDR2 FQGNSA. The CDR3 is made up of 19 amino acids. The V gene end was trimmed by 1 base and the J gene end by 6 bases; junction bases not matched to a gene: 15.

V usage is TRBV6-6 and J usage is TRBJ2-7, with no clear D. V was shortened by 7 bases and J by 4 bases, with 5 bases between the two germline ends. This CDR3 is 10 amino acids long. Germline V gene sequence: CDR1 MNHNY, CDR2 SVGAGI (reference sequence). The CDR3 region has the DNA TGTGCCAGCAAGGGATACGAGCAGTACTTC. Protein product: CASKGYEQYF.

This sequence joins TRBV7-2 and TRBJ1-4; D call uncertain. V lost 2 bases and J lost 2, with 21 bases in between. Germline lookup yields CDR1 SGHTA and CDR2 FQGNSA. CDR3 size: 19 residues. CDR3 DNA: TGTGCCAGCAGCTTAACTCCGTATAGATTTCTAGGGACTAATGAAAAACTGTTTTTT. It specifies CASSLTPYRFLGTNEKLFF.

The genes are TRBV4-2 and TRBJ2-1; possibly TRBD1 for D (6 bases). V was pared by 4 bases and J by 9 bases, with 22 bases between. Germline V gene sequence: CDR1 LGHNA, CDR2 YNFKEQ. CDR3 length: 16 amino acids. CDR3 protein: CASSPPGRLTGLEQFF. The CDR3, as DNA: TGTGCCAGCAGCCCTCCAGGTCGATTGACAGGTCTTGAGCAGTTCTTC.